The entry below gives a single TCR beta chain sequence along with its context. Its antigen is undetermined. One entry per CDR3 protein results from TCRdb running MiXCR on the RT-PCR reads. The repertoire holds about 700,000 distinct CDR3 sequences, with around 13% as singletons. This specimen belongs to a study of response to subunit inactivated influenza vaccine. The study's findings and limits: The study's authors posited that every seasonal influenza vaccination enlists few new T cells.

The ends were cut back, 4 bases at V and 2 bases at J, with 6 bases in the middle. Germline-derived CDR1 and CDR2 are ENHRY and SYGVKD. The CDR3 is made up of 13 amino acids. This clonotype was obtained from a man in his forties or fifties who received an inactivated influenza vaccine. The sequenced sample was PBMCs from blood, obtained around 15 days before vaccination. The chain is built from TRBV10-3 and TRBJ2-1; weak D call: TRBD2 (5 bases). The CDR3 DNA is TGTGCCATCAGTGCCGGGACCTACAATGAGCAGTTCTTC. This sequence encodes CAISAGTYNEQFF.